This T cell receptor beta chain was documented in a study of blood T cells in healthy people across ages. Germline lookup yields CDR1 SGHRS and CDR2 YFSETQ. This CDR3 spans 15 amino acids. The ends lost 0 bases at V and 9 bases at J; junction bases unmatched: 8. Each donor was a healthy Caucasian individual from Russia, aged roughly 6 to 90. With regard to this clonotype: Its specificity is unknown.

Overall study findings and caveats: The authors considered diversity estimates from one million T cells to be underestimates.

For the second PCR, which ran for 7 to 11 cycles, a sample-barcoded 5' primer and a J-beta primer mix were used. Via MiXCR, TCRdb re-called the 5' RACE reads, giving one row per CDR3 protein. The table has 800,000 to 950,000 distinct CDR3 sequences, about 27% seen once. These data are also associated with another study on T cells of mothers and their children.

This sequence joins TRBV5-1 and TRBJ2-7; 11 nucleotides align to TRBD1. Sequenced sample: blood. The TCR was taken from a woman in her thirties or forties in good health. For the CDR3, the DNA is TGCGCCAGCAGCTTGGGTGGACAGGGGGCTGGAGTGCAGTACTTC. Amino acid sequence: CASSLGGQGAGVQYF.